The TCR beta chain described here comes from a study of T cell responses to AZD1222 COVID-19 vaccine. Sequenced by immunoSEQ multiplex PCR; TCRdb stores in-frame clones only, minus some. The table shows 180,000 or so clones, with 94% occurring only once. The CDR3 has 13 residues. The ends were cut back, 6 bases at V and 7 bases at J, with 12 bases in the middle. Germline V CDR1 and CDR2: MNHEY, SVGAGI. Points from the study as a whole: Baseline serostatus was positive in only six or seven AZD1222 recipients.

Turning to this clone: No antigen is known for it.

This TCR derives from an adult in good health. The specimen comprised peripheral blood, sampled on day 0 of AZD1222 vaccination. This chain uses TRBV6-5 with TRBJ1-4; tentatively, D is TRBD1 (6 bases). The CDR3 region is CASSPNRVEKLFF. The CDR3 bases are TGTGCCAGCAGCCCCAACAGGGTTGAAAAACTGTTTTTT.